The clone carrying this TCR beta chain was recorded once. Its antigen remains unknown. The sample originates from a study of T cell responses to AZD1222 COVID-19 vaccine. Study outcomes and limitations: White British donors predominated, females outnumbered males, and clonal diversity was possibly underestimated.

Only in-frame clones appear in the TCRdb table, and some are missing; sequencing was by immunoSEQ multiplex PCR. The table records 95,000 to 150,000 clones, about 88% of them present only once. Material: peripheral blood, obtained on day 0 of AZD1222 vaccination. This clonotype was obtained from an adult in good health.

CDR3 DNA sequence: TGTGCCAGCAGCTTAGCGTCGGGGGGCTGGACTGAAGCTTTCTTT. Amino acid sequence: CASSLASGGWTEAFF. The chain couples TRBV7-2 to TRBJ1-1, with a possible D match to TRBD1 (6 bases). The ends were cut back, 0 bases at V and 5 bases at J, with 13 bases in the middle. The CDR3 is 15 amino acids. Germline V lookup: CDR1 SGHTA, CDR2 FQGNSA.